A selection of T cell receptor beta chains follows, all from one sample in a study of beta chain features in type 1 diabetes. Produced via immunoSEQ multiplex PCR; TCRdb's table is partial and in-frame only. The profile covers around 450,000 clones, with about an eighth appearing a single time and more than 0.045% taken by the ten largest. The sample comprised naive CD4+ T cells from blood. All receptors come from a woman aged 18 to 35 in good health. CDR3s leave out the opening cysteine and the closing phenylalanine or tryptophan. The order of the fields is V gene, CDR3 length, CDR3 protein.

v_call: TRBV18; cdr3_length: 11; cdr3_aa: ASSLLGGNEQF
v_call: TRBV7-3; cdr3_length: 13; cdr3_aa: ASSLTGGLNQPQH
v_call: TRBV29-1; cdr3_length: 12; cdr3_aa: SVLGGANTGELF
v_call: TRBV7-2; cdr3_length: 10; cdr3_aa: ASSLARNEQF
v_call: TRBV6-4; cdr3_length: 11; cdr3_aa: ASSGEGSGELF
v_call: TRBV27; cdr3_length: 10; cdr3_aa: ASSYNTDTQY
v_call: TRBV7-2; cdr3_length: 13; cdr3_aa: ASSPRDGRNQPQH
v_call: TRBV1; cdr3_length: 15; cdr3_aa: TSSHGTSGFNTGELF
v_call: TRBV27; cdr3_length: 14; cdr3_aa: ASSPPGGAGTDTQY
v_call: TRBV6-5; cdr3_length: 12; cdr3_aa: ASSLTGVGEKLF
v_call: TRBV4-2; cdr3_length: 13; cdr3_aa: ASSQPGTATDTQY
v_call: TRBV6-5; cdr3_length: 13; cdr3_aa: ASSSAGTKGNEQF
v_call: TRBV9; cdr3_length: 12; cdr3_aa: ASSVGRTQETQY
v_call: TRBV7-9; cdr3_length: 13; cdr3_aa: ASSLGGLEGEKLF
v_call: TRBV5-1; cdr3_length: 14; cdr3_aa: ASSLTPQENTGELF
v_call: TRBV6-5; cdr3_length: 9; cdr3_aa: ASSYSKEQY
v_call: TRBV20-1; cdr3_length: 9; cdr3_aa: SARVVDEQF
v_call: TRBV5-1; cdr3_length: 12; cdr3_aa: ASSPRDRQETQY
v_call: TRBV30; cdr3_length: 13; cdr3_aa: AWSPHGLVQETQY
v_call: TRBV7-9; cdr3_length: 10; cdr3_aa: ASSLLNTEAF
v_call: TRBV30; cdr3_length: 11; cdr3_aa: ASRQGMNTEAF
v_call: TRBV7-2; cdr3_length: 12; cdr3_aa: ASRVAGGTDTQY
v_call: TRBV7-9; cdr3_length: 13; cdr3_aa: ASSLDRGKGQPQH
v_call: TRBV7-2; cdr3_length: 12; cdr3_aa: ASSFDRGNQPQH
v_call: TRBV19; cdr3_length: 12; cdr3_aa: ASSPQGARYEQY
v_call: TRBV10-3; cdr3_length: 13; cdr3_aa: AISESRGEAYGYT
v_call: TRBV5-1; cdr3_length: 12; cdr3_aa: ASSLAGTDNEQF
v_call: TRBV7-2; cdr3_length: 13; cdr3_aa: ASSLELDSYYGYT
v_call: TRBV7-2; cdr3_length: 15; cdr3_aa: ASSLSISTHWYNEQF
v_call: TRBV27; cdr3_length: 13; cdr3_aa: ASRGRIGGGYEQY
v_call: TRBV4-3; cdr3_length: 14; cdr3_aa: ASSQVRGSLNTEAF
v_call: TRBV7-8; cdr3_length: 16; cdr3_aa: ASSLGVGNLVAKNIQY
v_call: TRBV5-1; cdr3_length: 11; cdr3_aa: ASSLYQVNEQF
v_call: TRBV5-6; cdr3_length: 12; cdr3_aa: ASSLYLGPETQY
v_call: TRBV6-1; cdr3_length: 12; cdr3_aa: ASRIYADNSPLH
v_call: TRBV4-3; cdr3_length: 12; cdr3_aa: ASSRKFAEETQY
v_call: TRBV5-1; cdr3_length: 13; cdr3_aa: ASSLGPGNTGELF
v_call: TRBV19; cdr3_length: 12; cdr3_aa: ASSIQGFNSPLH
v_call: TRBV7-9; cdr3_length: 12; cdr3_aa: ASGTSGGKETQY
v_call: TRBV9; cdr3_length: 10; cdr3_aa: ASSVTDGEQY
v_call: TRBV2; cdr3_length: 12; cdr3_aa: ASTGPPGLETQY
v_call: TRBV7-2; cdr3_length: 17; cdr3_aa: ASSGRGQGALVLINEQF
v_call: TRBV2; cdr3_length: 12; cdr3_aa: ASSAQASGDTQY
v_call: TRBV28; cdr3_length: 11; cdr3_aa: ASSEQVLVEQF
v_call: TRBV9; cdr3_length: 12; cdr3_aa: ASSPGTFPYEQY
v_call: TRBV27; cdr3_length: 13; cdr3_aa: ASSSIAGLHNEQF